The clone carrying this TCR beta chain was recorded many times. The antigen is not known. Each sequencing run yielded over 160 million TCR-beta sequences from 15-18 subjects. MiXCR, run by TCRdb on the 5' RACE reads, gives a single entry per CDR3 protein. The sample has 90,000 to 150,000 distinct CDR3 sequences; about 3.2% are singletons. The data are from a study of neurological immune-mediated disorders. Findings and caveats of the study: Whereas HTLV-1-associated myelopathy showed the most TCR clonal expansion, multiple sclerosis showed the least, with levels below those of healthy controls. Subjects shared no identical expanded-clone CDR3 amino acid sequences, suggesting private TCR-beta repertoires in all groups.

The V end lost 5 bases, the J end lost 7 bases, and 7 bases lay between the germline ends. The CDR3 has 11 residues. From germline, CDR1 is SGHNT and CDR2 YYREEE (reference sequence). This chain uses TRBV5-4 with TRBJ2-1; unclear D gene. Input material: PBMCs. The receptor was isolated from a woman in her thirties with multiple sclerosis. The DNA of the CDR3 is TGTGCCAGCAGGAGCCTGAATGAGCAGTTCTTC. Encoded protein: CASRSLNEQFF.